These 9 T cell receptor beta chains share one sample of origin, sequenced in a study of cytotoxic CD8 clonotypes in ibrutinib-treated CLL. The data were produced by immunoSEQ multiplex PCR, yet TCRdb's version contains in-frame clones alone and is incomplete. In the table there are roughly 110,000 clones, roughly 60% of which are singletons. The source material was PBMCs, sampled after 24 months of ibrutinib treatment. The origin of the receptors is a human donor with chronic lymphocytic leukemia.

This chain connects TRBV7-9 to TRBJ2-2; 7 bases map to TRBD2. The germline gives CDR1 SEHNR, CDR2 FQNEAQ (reference sequence). Germline trimming cut 5 bases from V and 4 bases from J; bases unmatched to any gene: 7. There are 15 residues in the CDR3. CDR3 DNA sequence: TGTGCCAGCAGCCCCACTAGCGTCCCCACCGGGGAGCTGTTTTTT. The encoded protein is CASSPTSVPTGELFF.

The J gene is TRBJ1-2, the V gene TRBV18; 8 bases align to TRBD1. V was pared by 3 bases and J by 6 bases, with 9 bases of the junction left unmatched. Germline V gives CDR1 KGHSH, CDR2 LQKENI. The CDR3 totals 15 residues. CDR3 nucleotides: TGTGCCAGCTCACCCTTGGACACGACAGGGGATGGCTACACCTTC. Its translation: CASSPLDTTGDGYTF.

The chain recombines TRBV11-3 with TRBJ2-1; D is undetermined. Germline assignment: CDR1 SGHNT and CDR2 YENEEA. Trimming took 8 bases from V and 6 from J, leaving 14 bases between them. The CDR3 sequence is 13 residues long. This CDR3 is CASGRVFGNEQFF. The DNA for the CDR3 is TGTGCCAGCGGCCGAGTGTTTGGCAATGAGCAGTTCTTC.

The chain carries TRBV2 and TRBJ2-5; tentatively, D is TRBD2 (5 bases). The CDR3 consists of 12 residues. V was clipped by 6 bases and J by 3 bases, with 8 bases between them. Germline V gene lookup returns CDR1 SNHLY and CDR2 FYNNEI. CDR3 bases: TGTGCCAGCAGCCCACTAGAAGAGACCCAGTACTTC. It codes for CASSPLEETQYF. Combining the CDR3 with reference TRBV2 and TRBJ2-5 gives the whole variable domain EPEVTQTPSHQVTQMGQEVILRCVPISNHLYFYWYRQILGQKVEFLVSFYNNEISEKSEIFDDQFSVERPDGSNFTLKIRSTKLEDSAMYFCASSPLEETQYFGPGTRLLVL.

The CDR3 is CASSLRDGQDTQYF. CDR3 bases: TGTGCCAGCAGTTTAAGGGACGGGCAAGATACGCAGTATTTT. The rearrangement uses TRBV27 and TRBJ2-3; D may correspond to TRBD1 or TRBD2 (5 bases each). CDR1 and CDR2 (germline): MNHEY, SMNVEV (reference sequence). This CDR3 contains 14 residues. Trimming stripped 2 bases from V and 5 bases from J, with 11 bases between.

This clone was seen more than once but under ten times. The chain carries TRBV11-2 and TRBJ1-6; D is unresolved. Germline CDR1 reads SGHAT; CDR2 reads FQNNGV. This CDR3 has 14 amino acids. V lost 8 bases to trimming and J lost 0 bases, with 8 bases between them. For the CDR3, the DNA is TGTGCCAGCTCGGCGAGCTCCTATAATTCACCCCTCCACTTT. Amino acid sequence: CASSASSYNSPLHF.

The rearrangement joins TRBV19 to TRBJ1-6, with 8 bases identical to TRBD1. Per germline, CDR1 LNHDA and CDR2 SQIVND (reference sequence). With V trimmed by 3 bases and J by 8 bases, 6 bases remained unmatched. The CDR3 contains 15 residues. The CDR3 DNA follows: TGTGCCAGTAGTATCCAGGGGGCGGCGGATTCACCCCTCCACTTT. Protein sequence: CASSIQGAADSPLHF.

The chain's CDR3 is CASSPQQETQYF. The CDR3 DNA reads as TGTGCCAGCTCACCCCAACAAGAGACCCAGTACTTC. J is TRBJ2-5 and V is TRBV9; no clear D. CDR1 SGDLS and CDR2 YYNGEE come from the germline V gene. V was shortened by 7 bases and J by 2 bases, with 9 bases between the two germline ends. The CDR3 covers 12 residues.

This clone was seen a handful of times. Sequence at one end of the junction differs from germline and may be a read error. This rearrangement joins TRBV2 to TRBJ2-3; no firm D call. This CDR3 is built from 14 residues. Germline assignment: CDR1 SNHLY and CDR2 FYNNEI. The CDR3 bases are TGTGCCAGCAATGAAGGACGGGGCACAGATACGCAGTATTTT. Its protein product is CASNEGRGTDTQYF.